The 21 T cell receptor beta chains reported below all come from one sample, sequenced in a study of OX40 agonist ivuxolimab in advanced cancers. The assay was immunoSEQ multiplex PCR, and TCRdb's table has in-frame clones only and misses some. The sample has over 50,000 clones; 92% are singletons. The sample in question was CD4+ or CD8+ T cells sorted from blood, obtained in a trial of the OX40 agonist ivuxolimab. The receptors were gathered from an adult with an advanced solid tumor such as melanoma, head and neck, liver or kidney cancer.

This sequence joins TRBV4-1 and TRBJ2-7, with 8 bases lining up with TRBD1. CDR1 is MGHRA, CDR2 YSYEKL, per germline. This CDR3 has 15 residues. J lost 5 bases, V lost 4 bases, and 10 bases had no gene match. CDR3 in amino acids: CASSRETGARDEQYF. In DNA, the CDR3 is TGCGCCAGCAGCCGAGAGACAGGGGCTAGGGACGAGCAGTACTTC.

The gene calls are TRBV7-2 and TRBJ1-2; D ambiguous. Between the trimmed V and J ends, which lost 2 bases and 1 base, there was a span of 8 bases. The CDR3 length is 14 residues. The germline CDR1 and CDR2 sequences are SGHTA and FQGNSA. CDR3 DNA: TGTGCCAGCAGCTTAAAGGGATTTAACTATGGCTACACCTTC. It is translated as CASSLKGFNYGYTF.

The chain carries TRBV2 and TRBJ2-3; 9 bases agree with TRBD1. V was clipped by 2 bases and J by 1 base; unmatched bases: 1. Germline CDR1 is SNHLY and CDR2 is FYNNEI. The CDR3 is 15 residues long. In DNA, the CDR3 is TGTGCCAGCAGTGAATGGGACAGGGGCACAGATACGCAGTATTTT. Its translation is CASSEWDRGTDTQYF.

The chain carries TRBV4-3 and TRBJ2-3; 9 positions match TRBD2. The CDR3 is 17 residues long. Trimming took 0 bases from V and 7 from J; bases not matched to a gene: 11. Per the germline V gene, CDR1 is LGHNA and CDR2 is YSLEER. CDR3 amino acids: CASSQDWDSGGFYTQYF. The DNA for the CDR3 is TGCGCCAGCAGCCAAGATTGGGATAGCGGGGGATTCTATACGCAGTATTTT.

V usage is TRBV7-8 and J usage is TRBJ1-5, with TRBD1 identical over 8 bases. CDR1 and CDR2 from the germline V gene are SGHVS and FQNEAQ. The ends lost 5 bases at V and 0 bases at J; junction bases unmatched: 15. CDR3 length equals 19 residues. CDR3 in amino acids: CASSRNRGTGAYSNQPQHF. In nucleotides, the CDR3 is TGTGCCAGCAGCCGGAATAGAGGGACAGGTGCTTATAGCAATCAGCCCCAGCATTTT.

The V and J genes are TRBV10-2 and TRBJ2-4; D might be TRBD1 (6 bases). This CDR3 is built from 14 residues. Germline-derived CDR1 and CDR2 are WSHSY and SAAADI. V gave up 8 bases and J gave up 0 bases, with 11 bases separating them. CDR3 in amino acids: CASGGGIAKNIQYF. The CDR3 bases are TGCGCCAGCGGGGGCGGTATAGCCAAAAACATTCAGTACTTC.

The V gene is TRBV4-3, the J gene TRBJ1-5; the D is unclear. Germline V lookup: CDR1 LGHNA, CDR2 YSLEER. The V and J ends lost 3 bases and 1 base respectively, with 10 bases between them. The CDR3 is 15 residues long. The CDR3 spells CASSHRWASNQPQHF. The CDR3 DNA sequence: TGCGCCAGCAGCCACCGGTGGGCCAGCAATCAGCCCCAGCATTTT.

V gene TRBV27 combines with J gene TRBJ1-6; no definite D call. The length of the CDR3 is 13 residues. With 5 bases removed from V and 8 bases from J, the gap between germline ends came to 10 bases. The germline gives CDR1 MNHEY, CDR2 SMNVEV (reference sequence). The DNA for the CDR3 is TGTGCCAGCAGTCGCGATCGATATTCACCCCTCCACTTT. Encoded protein: CASSRDRYSPLHF.

Notes on this clone: Other DNA variants within this sample encode the same CDR3. V gene TRBV19 combines with J gene TRBJ1-5, with D perhaps TRBD1 (5 bases). From germline, CDR1 is LNHDA and CDR2 SQIVND (reference sequence). The V gene lost 3 bases and the J gene lost 7 bases, with 13 bases spanning the gap. The CDR3 extends over 14 amino acids. CDR3 protein: CASSIRDRGQPQHF. The CDR3, as DNA: TGTGCCAGTAGTATCAGGGATAGGGGACAGCCCCAGCATTTT.

This clone was seen once. The chain recombines TRBV28 with TRBJ2-2; 7 nucleotides match TRBD1. There are 16 residues in the CDR3. J was trimmed by 3 bases and V by 6 bases; bases with no gene match: 10. Germline CDR1 reads MDHEN; CDR2 reads SYDVKM. The CDR3 DNA sequence: TGTGCCAGCAGCATACTGACAGGGAAGCACACCGGGGAGCTGTTTTTT. This gives the protein CASSILTGKHTGELFF.

In DNA form, the CDR3 reads TGTGCCAGCACGGGCGCAGGTAAGATGGCTTTCTTT. Amino acid sequence: CASTGAGKMAFF. This sequence joins TRBV28 and TRBJ1-1; D ambiguous. The CDR3 sequence is 12 residues long. Trimming took 7 bases from V and 11 from J, leaving 17 bases between them. Germline V gives CDR1 MDHEN, CDR2 SYDVKM.

This chain's CDR3 is CSVDDQGNTGELFF. The CDR3, as DNA: TGCAGCGTTGACGATCAGGGGAACACCGGGGAGCTGTTTTTT. V and J are TRBV29-1 and TRBJ2-2; TRBD1 might be the D (5 bases). CDR3 length equals 14 residues. Between the trimmed V and J ends, which lost 3 bases and 1 base, there was a span of 9 bases. CDR1 and CDR2 from the germline V gene are SQVTM and ANQGSEA.

This clone was picked up one time. V is TRBV15 and J is TRBJ2-5; D may be TRBD1 (5 bases). Deletions cut 6 bases from V and 1 base from J, with 9 bases between. Germline V gene data show CDR1 as LNHNV and CDR2 as YYDKDF (reference sequence). This CDR3 contains 13 residues. CDR3 protein: CATSVQGQETQYF. The CDR3 nucleotides are TGTGCCACCAGTGTCCAGGGCCAAGAGACCCAGTACTTC.

This chain joins TRBV30 and TRBJ2-7, with D tentatively TRBD2 (6 bases). V shed 3 bases and J shed 9 bases, with 12 bases lying between them. The CDR3 extends over 11 amino acids. Germline CDR1 and CDR2: GTSNPN and SVGIG (reference sequence). The CDR3, as DNA: TGTGCCTGGAGGGCACTCGGGGGGCAGTACTTC. Translating it yields CAWRALGGQYF. Combining the CDR3 with reference TRBV30 and TRBJ2-7 gives the whole variable domain SQTIHQWPATLVQPVGSPLSLECTVEGTSNPNLYWYRQAAGRGLQLLFYSVGIGQISSEVPQNLSASRPQDRQFILSSKKLLLSDSGFYLCAWRALGGQYFGPGTRLTVT.

The chain combines TRBV2 with TRBJ1-3; no reliable D call. CDR1 SNHLY and CDR2 FYNNEI come from the germline V gene. The CDR3 length is 11 residues. V was trimmed by 5 bases and J by 14 bases, leaving 13 bases between them. The CDR3 here is CASSPSVPLYF. The CDR3, as DNA: TGTGCCAGCAGTCCCTCCGTCCCTCTATATTTT.

This chain connects TRBV4-3 to TRBJ1-2; weak D call: TRBD1 (6 bases). The V end lost 0 bases, the J end lost 2 bases, and 13 bases lay between the germline ends. Germline V lookup: CDR1 LGHNA, CDR2 YSLEER. The CDR3 covers 16 residues. As DNA, the CDR3 is TGCGCCAGCAGCCAAGATGCGGGGGGCCAAAACTATGGCTACACCTTC. It translates to CASSQDAGGQNYGYTF.

The chain carries TRBV6-1 and TRBJ2-2; no firm D call. This CDR3 spans 13 amino acids. Trimming stripped 2 bases from V and 7 bases from J, with 8 bases between. Germline CDR1 is MNHNS and CDR2 is SASEGT. The CDR3 reads CASSELFSGELFF. CDR3 nucleotides: TGTGCCAGCAGTGAATTATTTAGCGGGGAGCTGTTTTTT.

The V and J genes are TRBV4-3 and TRBJ1-2; maybe TRBD1 (6 bases). V shed 9 bases and J shed 3 bases, with 17 bases lying between them. The V gene's germline CDR1 is LGHNA and CDR2 YSLEER. The CDR3 runs 14 residues. The CDR3 DNA is TGCGCCAGTCGATTACAGGGTTCCCACTATGGCTACACCTTC. It specifies CASRLQGSHYGYTF.

The genes are TRBV6-5 and TRBJ1-6; D not resolved. This CDR3 is built from 16 residues. V lost 1 base and J 6 bases, leaving 13 bases between the germline ends. In germline, CDR1 is MNHEY, CDR2 SVGAGI. The CDR3 region is CASSYCAGGINSPLHF. The CDR3 coding sequence is TGTGCCAGCAGTTACTGCGCAGGTGGGATTAATTCACCCCTCCACTTT.

The chain combines TRBV27 with TRBJ2-1; D may be TRBD1 (6 bases). The germline V gene encodes CDR1 MNHEY and CDR2 SMNVEV (reference sequence). This CDR3 region has 14 residues. Trimming cost V 9 bases and J 2 bases, with 14 bases left between them. CDR3 sequence: CASKTGTTYNEQFF. CDR3 DNA: TGTGCCAGTAAAACCGGGACAACCTACAATGAGCAGTTCTTC.

The chain joins TRBV28 to TRBJ2-1, with TRBD2 matching over 7 bases. This CDR3 spans 17 amino acids. The junction had 12 bases not matched to a gene; V was cut back by 6 bases and J by 1 base. Germline V gene sequence: CDR1 MDHEN, CDR2 SYDVKM. The CDR3 DNA sequence: TGTGCCAGCAGCCACGCGGCGGGAGTTAGGTCCTACAATGAGCAGTTCTTC. As protein: CASSHAAGVRSYNEQFF.